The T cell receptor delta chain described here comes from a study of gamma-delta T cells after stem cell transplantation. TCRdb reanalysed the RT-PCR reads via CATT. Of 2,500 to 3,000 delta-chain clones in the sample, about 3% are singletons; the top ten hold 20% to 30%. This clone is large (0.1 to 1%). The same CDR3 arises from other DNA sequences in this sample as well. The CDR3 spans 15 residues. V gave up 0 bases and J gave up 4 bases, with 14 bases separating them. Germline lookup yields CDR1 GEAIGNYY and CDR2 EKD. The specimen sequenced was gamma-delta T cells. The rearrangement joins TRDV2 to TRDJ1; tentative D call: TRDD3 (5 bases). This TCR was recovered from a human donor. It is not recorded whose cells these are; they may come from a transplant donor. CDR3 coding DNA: TGTGCCTGTGACACCGCGGGGAGCCCCCTCGATAAACTCATCTTT. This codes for CACDTAGSPLDKLIF.